Shown below are 21 T cell receptor beta chains from a single sample sequenced in a study of STAT5B mutations in CD4+ large granular lymphocyte leukemia. TCRdb's table, derived via immunoSEQ multiplex PCR, lists solely in-frame clones and lacks some. The profile shows more than 6,000 clones, less than 80% of them singletons. The sequenced material came from PBMCs. The receptors derive from a woman aged 70-85 years with CD4+ T-cell large granular lymphocyte leukemia.

In this sample, this clone is medium-sized. The gene calls are TRBV2 and TRBJ1-1; D is perhaps TRBD1 (5 bases). This CDR3 is 13 amino acids long. CDR1 is SNHLY and CDR2 is FYNNEI in the germline V gene. Trimming removed 6 bases from V and 4 bases from J, with 12 bases in between. The CDR3 DNA reads as TGTGCCAGCAGGAAAGAGGGGTCCACTGAAGCTTTCTTT. Protein sequence: CASRKEGSTEAFF.

V and J are TRBV30 and TRBJ1-1; perhaps TRBD1 as D (5 bases). Trimming cost V 2 bases and J 4 bases, with 17 bases left between them. Germline V gives CDR1 GTSNPN, CDR2 SVGIG (reference sequence). The length of the CDR3 is 15 residues. The CDR3 protein is CAWSPLGRGSTEAFF. CDR3 nucleotides: TGTGCCTGGAGTCCCCTAGGGAGGGGCAGCACTGAAGCTTTCTTT.

V usage is TRBV28 and J usage is TRBJ2-4; TRBD2 might be the D (6 bases). Germline V gives CDR1 MDHEN, CDR2 SYDVKM. The CDR3 runs to 16 residues. V lost 5 bases, J lost 0 bases, and 14 bases lay in between. This chain's CDR3 is CASSPGVAVAKNIQYF. CDR3 DNA sequence: TGTGCCAGCAGTCCCGGGGTAGCGGTAGCCAAAAACATTCAGTACTTC.

This chain uses TRBV5-1 with TRBJ2-2, with a weak D call TRBD1 (6 bases). The V end lost 3 bases, the J end lost 4 bases, and 13 bases lay between the germline ends. Looked up from germline, CDR1 is SGHRS and CDR2 is YFSETQ. CDR3 size: 15 residues. CDR3 protein: CASSSGQPTTGELFF. CDR3 in DNA: TGCGCCAGCAGCTCTGGACAGCCAACCACCGGGGAGCTGTTTTTT. Using reference TRBV5-1 and TRBJ2-2 for the parts outside the CDR3, the full variable domain is KAGVTQTPRYLIKTRGQQVTLSCSPISGHRSVSWYQQTPGQGLQFLFEYFSETQRNKGNFPGRFSGRQFSNSRSEMNVSTLELGDSALYLCASSSGQPTTGELFFGEGSRLTVL.

By sample share, this clone is medium-sized. This rearrangement joins TRBV7-2 to TRBJ2-3; maybe TRBD2 (6 bases). This CDR3 has 16 amino acids. Germline CDR1 reads SGHTA; CDR2 reads FQGNSA. The V and J ends lost 0 bases and 1 base respectively, with 11 bases between them. CDR3 nucleotides: TGTGCCAGCAGCTTAGCCCCACTAGCTGGCACAGATACGCAGTATTTT. This translates into CASSLAPLAGTDTQYF.

V gene TRBV4-2 combines with J gene TRBJ2-2; the D gene is possibly TRBD2 (5 bases). Germline assignment: CDR1 LGHNA and CDR2 YNFKEQ. The CDR3 extends over 14 amino acids. Trimming took off 4 bases at V and 8 bases at J, with 14 bases between the two ends. CDR3 in DNA: TGTGCCAGCAGCCCTGGGTCGAGGACTGGGGAGCTGTTTTTT. Its protein product is CASSPGSRTGELFF.

The chain joins TRBV11-2 to TRBJ2-2; 11 bases are shared with TRBD2. V lost 3 bases, J lost 6 bases, and 3 bases stayed unmatched. The CDR3 has 15 residues. The V gene's germline CDR1 is SGHAT and CDR2 FQNNGV. CDR3 in DNA: TGTGCCAGCAGCTTTCGGACTAGCGGGCCCGGGGAGCTGTTTTTT. This sequence encodes CASSFRTSGPGELFF.

This sequence joins TRBV30 and TRBJ1-1; D gene ambiguous. Germline lookup yields CDR1 GTSNPN and CDR2 SVGIG (reference sequence). With 0 bases removed from V and 2 bases from J, the gap between germline ends came to 7 bases. This CDR3 is 13 amino acids long. CDR3 protein: CAWSVGSNTEAFF. In DNA, the CDR3 is TGTGCCTGGAGTGTGGGCAGTAACACTGAAGCTTTCTTT.

The chain carries TRBV7-9 and TRBJ1-1, with D perhaps matching TRBD1 (5 bases). V was pared by 5 bases and J by 0 bases, with 13 bases between. CDR3 length: 15 residues. In germline, CDR1 is SEHNR, CDR2 FQNEAQ (reference sequence). The CDR3 sequence is CASSVKTAMNTEAFF. CDR3 DNA sequence: TGTGCCAGCAGCGTGAAGACAGCAATGAACACTGAAGCTTTCTTT. Together with reference TRBV7-9 and TRBJ1-1, the CDR3 gives the full variable domain: DTGVSQNPRHKITKRGQNVTFRCDPISEHNRLYWYRQTLGQGPEFLTYFQNEAQLEKSRLLSDRFSAERPKGSFSTLEIQRTEQGDSAMYLCASSVKTAMNTEAFFGQGTRLTVV.

The chain employs TRBV19 and TRBJ1-4; 7 bases are shared with TRBD1. The CDR3 is 14 amino acids. The germline gives CDR1 LNHDA, CDR2 SQIVND (reference sequence). With V trimmed by 3 bases and J by 4 bases, 2 bases remained unmatched. CDR3 nucleotide sequence: TGTGCCAGTAGTATCGGGACAGTTAATGAAAAACTGTTTTTT. It codes for CASSIGTVNEKLFF.

There are a few counts of this clone. The same CDR3 can be traced to other DNA sequences in this sample. The chain combines TRBV5-1 with TRBJ2-7, with 8 bases lining up with TRBD1. Germline lookup yields CDR1 SGHRS and CDR2 YFSETQ. This CDR3 spans 14 amino acids. The J segment lost 4 bases and the V segment lost 2 bases, leaving 5 bases of the junction unmatched. The CDR3 nucleotides read TGCGCCAGCAGCTTAGGGGGACAGGCTTACGAGCAGTACTTC. It specifies CASSLGGQAYEQYF.

This sequence joins TRBV5-4 and TRBJ2-3; D unclear. The V end lost 1 base, the J end lost 3 bases, and 6 bases lay between the germline ends. Germline CDR1 is SGHNT and CDR2 is YYREEE (reference sequence). The CDR3 extends over 13 amino acids. CDR3 nucleotide sequence: TGTGCCAGCAGCTTGAAGGAGACAGATACGCAGTATTTT. Protein product: CASSLKETDTQYF.

In its sample, this clone was seen once. The V gene is TRBV2, the J gene TRBJ1-5; 9 bases align to TRBD1. The CDR3 length is 15 residues. CDR1 and CDR2 (germline): SNHLY, FYNNEI. Germline trimming cut 4 bases from V and 7 bases from J; bases unmatched to any gene: 8. The CDR3 nucleotides are TGTGCCAGCAGTGGCCCGACAGGGGGAGGGCAGCCCCAGCATTTT. Protein sequence: CASSGPTGGGQPQHF.

In this sample, this clone is medium-sized. The chain joins TRBV25-1 to TRBJ2-3; D ambiguous. Germline V gene data show CDR1 as MGHDK and CDR2 as SYGVNS. Trimming cost V 1 base and J 2 bases, with 7 bases left between them. The CDR3 covers 14 residues. The CDR3 loop reads CASSESSFTDTQYF. DNA of the CDR3: TGTGCCAGCAGTGAATCCTCATTCACAGATACGCAGTATTTT.

The chain uses TRBV5-1 and TRBJ2-3; 10 nucleotides align to TRBD2. Trimming took 1 base from V and 2 from J; bases not matched to a gene: 1. This CDR3 is built from 15 residues. In germline, CDR1 is SGHRS, CDR2 YFSETQ. This chain's CDR3 is CASSLSGRATDTQYF. The CDR3, as DNA: TGCGCCAGCAGCTTGAGCGGGAGGGCCACAGATACGCAGTATTTT.

The V gene is TRBV11-2, the J gene TRBJ1-6, with TRBD1 matching 11 bases. The CDR3 is 15 residues long. The trim removed 3 bases at V and 7 bases at J, leaving 2 bases unmatched. Per the germline V gene, CDR1 is SGHAT and CDR2 is FQNNGV. CDR3 sequence: CASSFGQGANSPLHF. CDR3 coding DNA: TGTGCCAGCAGCTTCGGACAGGGGGCGAATTCACCCCTCCACTTT.

This clone was picked up one time. The V call is TRBV5-6, the J call TRBJ1-1; the D is unclear. The CDR3 extends over 14 amino acids. CDR1 and CDR2 (germline): SGHDT, YYEEEE. V was shortened by 6 bases and J by 3 bases, with 15 bases between the two germline ends. As DNA, the CDR3 is TGTGCCAGCACCCTAGGGCAGACCTACACTGAAGCTTTCTTT. Protein: CASTLGQTYTEAFF.

The chain couples TRBV2 to TRBJ2-7; 9 nucleotides match TRBD2. The J segment lost 1 base and the V segment lost 6 bases, leaving 13 bases of the junction unmatched. CDR3 length: 17 residues. The germline V gene has CDR1 SNHLY and CDR2 FYNNEI. The DNA of the CDR3 is TGTGCCAGCAGGGAAAAGAGTACTAGCGGGCCTTCCTACGAGCAGTACTTC. Protein: CASREKSTSGPSYEQYF. Based on the CDR3 plus reference TRBV2 and TRBJ2-7, the full variable domain is EPEVTQTPSHQVTQMGQEVILRCVPISNHLYFYWYRQILGQKVEFLVSFYNNEISEKSEIFDDQFSVERPDGSNFTLKIRSTKLEDSAMYFCASREKSTSGPSYEQYFGPGTRLTVT.

V and J are TRBV10-3 and TRBJ1-6; D possibly corresponds to TRBD1 (5 bases). This CDR3 has 13 amino acids. The germline V and J ends were trimmed by 7 bases and 7 bases, with 11 bases remaining between them. The V gene's germline CDR1 is ENHRY and CDR2 SYGVKD. In DNA, the CDR3 is TGTGCCATCACTGGGCAGGGCAATTCACCCCTCCACTTT. Amino acid sequence: CAITGQGNSPLHF.

The chain is built from TRBV7-2 and TRBJ1-4; D unclear. The germline V gene encodes CDR1 SGHTA and CDR2 FQGNSA. CDR3 length: 15 residues. With 9 bases removed from V and 5 bases from J, the gap between germline ends came to 19 bases. The DNA for the CDR3 is TGTGCCAGGACCTTATCGGACCGCCTCAATGAAAAACTGTTTTTT. Its protein product is CARTLSDRLNEKLFF.

This chain uses TRBV6-1 with TRBJ2-7, with 9 nucleotides matching TRBD1. The germline CDR1 and CDR2 sequences are MNHNS and SASEGT. The CDR3 length is 14 residues. Unmatched junction bases numbered 2, after V lost 2 bases and J lost 3 bases. CDR3 nucleotides: TGTGCCAGCAGTGAACCGGGACAGGGCTACGAGCAGTACTTC. It codes for CASSEPGQGYEQYF.